Sequencing of this T cell receptor beta chain was carried out in a study of CD8 T cells in Susac syndrome. The length of the CDR3 is 14 residues. Germline CDR1 LGHDT, CDR2 YNNKEL (reference sequence). The V and J ends lost 2 bases and 2 bases respectively, with 8 bases between them. It was with random hexamers that roughly 0.5 to 1 ug RNA was reverse transcribed. MiXCR, run by TCRdb on the immunoSEQ multiplex PCR reads, gives a single entry per CDR3 protein. This sample has over 350,000 distinct CDR3 sequences, with approximately 89% found just once. This clonotype was picked up a small number of times.

The chain recombines TRBV3-1 with TRBJ2-3; D might be TRBD2 (6 bases). Sample: CD8+ T cells from PBMCs. This TCR was recovered from a human donor with multiple sclerosis. The CDR3 spells CASSQSGVTDTQYF. The CDR3 DNA follows: TGTGCCAGCAGCCAATCGGGAGTCACAGATACGCAGTATTTT.